These 29 T cell receptor beta chains originate from one sample sequenced in a study of blood T cell repertoires in COVID-19. The assay was immunoSEQ multiplex PCR, and TCRdb's table has in-frame clones only and misses some. The profile covers hundreds of thousands of clones, with more than 85% appearing a single time and 3% taken by the ten largest. Sequenced input: peripheral blood. The receptors derive from a human donor in a cohort sampled during active COVID-19.

The CDR3 DNA reads as TGCAGCGTTCGCCCCTTTACAGGGGGAGGGGGCTACACCTTC. Its protein is CSVRPFTGGGGYTF. The chain uses TRBV29-1 and TRBJ1-2, with 8 bases fitting TRBD1. The CDR3 spans 14 residues. Trimming cost V 5 bases and J 8 bases; bases outside gene matches: 13. Germline assignment: CDR1 SQVTM and CDR2 ANQGSEA.

The rearrangement links TRBV4-2 to TRBJ2-6; a weak D match, TRBD1 (5 bases). This CDR3 region has 16 residues. Per the germline V gene, CDR1 is LGHNA and CDR2 is YNFKEQ. V shed 0 bases and J shed 1 base, with 7 bases lying between them. The CDR3 DNA is TGTGCCAGCAGCCAAGAAGGACAATCTGGGGCCAACGTCCTGACTTTC. This gives the protein CASSQEGQSGANVLTF.

The chain recombines TRBV19 with TRBJ2-1, with 9 bases that match TRBD2. Germline assignment: CDR1 LNHDA and CDR2 SQIVND (reference sequence). V trimming: 3 bases; J trimming: 0 bases; junction bases outside the gene matches: 6. The CDR3 length is 17 residues. DNA of the CDR3: TGTGCCAGTAGTATCCGCCTAGCGGGGAGCTCCTACAATGAGCAGTTCTTC. Translation: CASSIRLAGSSYNEQFF. Full variable domain (missing parts from reference TRBV19 and TRBJ2-1): DGGITQSPKYLFRKEGQNVTLSCEQNLNHDAMYWYRQDPGQGLRLIYYSQIVNDFQKGDIAEGYSVSREKKESFPLTVTSAQKNPTAFYLCASSIRLAGSSYNEQFFGPGTRLTVL.

This chain connects TRBV30 to TRBJ2-1; the D gene is possibly TRBD2 (5 bases). CDR1 and CDR2 (germline): GTSNPN, SVGIG (reference sequence). CDR3 length: 11 amino acids. Trimming took 5 bases from V and 10 from J, leaving 12 bases between them. In nucleotides, the CDR3 is TGTGCCTGGTCCCGCGGGTGGGAGCAGTTCTTC. Protein sequence: CAWSRGWEQFF.

This chain uses TRBV19 with TRBJ2-1, with TRBD2 identical over 11 bases. This CDR3 has 18 amino acids. V dropped 2 bases and J dropped 4; count of bases not matched to a gene: 10. Germline V gene lookup returns CDR1 LNHDA and CDR2 SQIVND (reference sequence). The CDR3 here is CASSIQLLAGGKYNEQFF. In DNA, the CDR3 is TGTGCCAGTAGTATACAACTCTTAGCGGGAGGGAAATACAATGAGCAGTTCTTC.

The chain carries TRBV5-1 and TRBJ1-2; TRBD1 is a possible D gene (6 bases). This CDR3 has 14 amino acids. Looked up from germline, CDR1 is SGHRS and CDR2 is YFSETQ. V gave up 5 bases and J gave up 8 bases, with 19 bases separating them. CDR3 sequence (DNA): TGCGCCAGCAGACGGGGCGGGGGCGAGGAAGGCTACACCTTC. It is translated as CASRRGGGEEGYTF.

The chain uses TRBV9 and TRBJ2-5; TRBD1 is a possible D gene (6 bases). V was pared by 2 bases and J by 0 bases, with 8 bases between. The CDR3 consists of 14 residues. Germline assignment: CDR1 SGDLS and CDR2 YYNGEE. The chain's CDR3 is CASSVRDNQETQYF. For the CDR3, the DNA is TGTGCCAGCAGCGTCCGGGACAACCAAGAGACCCAGTACTTC.

The V and J genes are TRBV30 and TRBJ1-5, with 7 bases that match TRBD1. The V gene end was trimmed by 2 bases and the J gene end by 5 bases; junction bases not matched to a gene: 3. CDR1 GTSNPN and CDR2 SVGIG come from the germline V gene (reference sequence). This CDR3 contains 13 residues. Here the CDR3 DNA reads TGTGCCTGGAGTACCACAGGGGATCAGCCCCAGCATTTT. Its translation: CAWSTTGDQPQHF.

This clone was seen once. This chain links TRBV6-5 with TRBJ1-5, with D tentatively TRBD1 (5 bases). CDR3 length: 16 amino acids. Between the trimmed V and J ends, which lost 0 bases and 7 bases, there was a span of 16 bases. Germline V gene sequence: CDR1 MNHEY, CDR2 SVGAGI. CDR3 region: CASSYSGQGIGQPQHF. CDR3 nucleotide sequence: TGTGCCAGCAGTTACTCGGGTCAGGGAATAGGACAGCCCCAGCATTTT.

This clone was seen just once. This rearrangement joins TRBV5-1 to TRBJ2-7; 12 positions match TRBD2. Unmatched junction bases numbered 6, after V lost 4 bases and J lost 1 base. Germline-derived CDR1 and CDR2 are SGHRS and YFSETQ. The CDR3 is 16 amino acids. CDR3 loop: CASSPRLAGVSYEQYF. DNA of the CDR3: TGCGCCAGCAGCCCTAGACTAGCGGGAGTATCCTACGAGCAGTACTTC. The whole variable domain, remainder taken from reference TRBV5-1 and TRBJ2-7, is KAGVTQTPRYLIKTRGQQVTLSCSPISGHRSVSWYQQTPGQGLQFLFEYFSETQRNKGNFPGRFSGRQFSNSRSEMNVSTLELGDSALYLCASSPRLAGVSYEQYFGPGTRLTVT.

The rearrangement links TRBV5-6 to TRBJ1-4; D is perhaps TRBD1 (5 bases). Per the germline V gene, CDR1 is SGHDT and CDR2 is YYEEEE. The V end was cut by 7 bases, the J end by 8 bases, with 15 bases between. The CDR3 sequence is 13 residues long. Here the CDR3 reads CASAAGVREKLFF. In DNA, the CDR3 is TGTGCCAGCGCTGCGGGGGTGAGGGAAAAACTGTTTTTT.

The genes are TRBV4-1 and TRBJ2-5; 8 bases line up with TRBD1. The germline CDR1 and CDR2 sequences are MGHRA and YSYEKL. Unmatched junction bases numbered 11, after V lost 0 bases and J lost 5 bases. The CDR3 contains 17 residues. In DNA, the CDR3 is TGCGCCAGCAGCCAAGAGTCCGCAGGGGGCGCGGGGGAGACCCAGTACTTC. Translating gives CASSQESAGGAGETQYF.

The chain is built from TRBV25-1 and TRBJ2-2, with 7 bases fitting TRBD1. After removal of 6 bases from V and 4 bases from J, the junction contained 2 bases not matched to a gene. The CDR3 is made up of 13 amino acids. CDR1 and CDR2 from the germline V gene are MGHDK and SYGVNS. CDR3 DNA sequence: TGTGCCAGCAGACAGGGGACCACCGGGGAGCTGTTTTTT. Translating it yields CASRQGTTGELFF.

The rearrangement joins TRBV3-1 (or the pseudogene TRBV3-2) to TRBJ2-1; D possibly corresponds to TRBD1 (6 bases). The CDR3 contains 14 residues. Trimming shortened V by 5 bases and J by 6 bases, and 14 bases separated the two germline ends. Per germline, CDR1 LGHDT and CDR2 YNNKEL (reference sequence). The CDR3 loop reads CASSYTGTTNEQFF. Written as DNA, the CDR3 is TGTGCCAGCAGCTACACCGGGACAACCAATGAGCAGTTCTTC.

The chain joins TRBV5-1 to TRBJ2-5, with D possibly matching TRBD1 (6 bases). CDR1 and CDR2 from the germline V gene are SGHRS and YFSETQ. V lost 1 base and J lost 1, with 11 bases in between. The CDR3 contains 15 residues. Written as DNA, the CDR3 is TGCGCCAGCAGCTTGAGTGGACAGATCCAAGAGACCCAGTACTTC. Residues: CASSLSGQIQETQYF.

The CDR3 nucleotides read TGTGCCAGCAGTATTACGGGTGGTGGCGGGATCTGGCACGAGCAGTACTTC. It is translated as CASSITGGGGIWHEQYF. The chain uses TRBV28 and TRBJ2-7, with TRBD2 as a possible D gene (6 bases). Germline-derived CDR1 and CDR2 are MDHEN and SYDVKM. CDR3 size: 17 residues. Deletions cut 5 bases from V and 5 bases from J, with 25 bases between.

CDR3 region: CASRERETENTEAFF. CDR3 nucleotides: TGTGCCAGCCGAGAACGAGAGACAGAGAACACTGAAGCTTTCTTT. The chain recombines TRBV2 with TRBJ1-1, with a possible D match to TRBD1 (5 bases). Germline values: CDR1 SNHLY, CDR2 FYNNEI. V was clipped by 8 bases and J by 1 base, with 17 bases between them. This CDR3 spans 15 amino acids.

This chain links TRBV11-3 with TRBJ2-3; 10 nucleotides agree with TRBD1. Germline trimming cut 5 bases from V and 4 bases from J; bases unmatched to any gene: 9. The CDR3 has 16 amino acids. CDR1 is SGHNT, CDR2 YENEEA, per germline. Here the CDR3 DNA reads TGTGCCAGCAGCAAAGGGGACAGGGGCTTTCCAGATACGCAGTATTTT. The encoded protein is CASSKGDRGFPDTQYF.

This sequence joins TRBV30 and TRBJ2-3; 7 bases map to TRBD2. The CDR3 is 15 residues long. Looked up from germline, CDR1 is GTSNPN and CDR2 is SVGIG (reference sequence). V was clipped by 0 bases and J by 2 bases; unmatched bases: 5. CDR3 bases: TGTGCCTGGAGTGTCGGGGGAGGGCACACAGATACGCAGTATTTT. Translation gives CAWSVGGGHTDTQYF. The whole variable domain, remainder taken from reference TRBV30 and TRBJ2-3, is SQTIHQWPATLVQPVGSPLSLECTVEGTSNPNLYWYRQAAGRGLQLLFYSVGIGQISSEVPQNLSASRPQDRQFILSSKKLLLSDSGFYLCAWSVGGGHTDTQYFGPGTRLTVL.

Details on this clone: The sample holds other DNA sequences that translate to the same CDR3. The J gene is TRBJ2-1, the V gene TRBV11-3, with D perhaps matching TRBD1 (5 bases). Germline CDR1 reads SGHNT; CDR2 reads YENEEA. Deletions cut 5 bases from V and 0 bases from J, with 5 bases between. The CDR3 length is 13 residues. This CDR3 reads CASSGASYNEQFF. CDR3 nucleotides: TGTGCCAGCAGCGGGGCCTCCTACAATGAGCAGTTCTTC.

The chain recombines TRBV30 with TRBJ1-5, with 7 bases that match TRBD1. V shed 5 bases, J shed 1 base, and the junction held 2 bases outside the gene matches. CDR1 GTSNPN and CDR2 SVGIG come from the germline V gene (reference sequence). This CDR3 has 13 residues. DNA for the CDR3: TGTGCCTGGCAACAGGGGAGCAATCAGCCCCAGCATTTT. It specifies CAWQQGSNQPQHF. The full variable domain, with the rest looked up from reference TRBV30 and TRBJ1-5, is SQTIHQWPATLVQPVGSPLSLECTVEGTSNPNLYWYRQAAGRGLQLLFYSVGIGQISSEVPQNLSASRPQDRQFILSSKKLLLSDSGFYLCAWQQGSNQPQHFGDGTRLSIL.

The chain joins TRBV12-3 or TRBV12-4 to TRBJ2-1; TRBD2 might be the D (5 bases). The CDR3 is 12 residues long. V dropped 11 bases and J dropped 7 bases, with 15 bases sitting between them. The CDR3 region is CAVRRTGNEQFF. The CDR3 DNA is TGTGCCGTCCGAAGGACGGGGAATGAGCAGTTCTTC.

There are a few counts of this clone. This chain joins TRBV9 and TRBJ1-6; D is perhaps TRBD1 (6 bases). Germline V gene sequence: CDR1 SGDLS, CDR2 YYNGEE. CDR3 length: 17 amino acids. Deletions cut 0 bases from V and 7 bases from J, with 17 bases between. CDR3 bases: TGTGCCAGCAGCGTAGGACCTTTGGTAGGGACAAATTCACCCCTCCACTTT. It codes for CASSVGPLVGTNSPLHF.

This clone was observed a single time. V gene TRBV6-5 combines with J gene TRBJ2-7, with TRBD1 identical over 10 bases. Germline lookup yields CDR1 MNHEY and CDR2 SVGAGI. The CDR3 length is 14 residues. Unmatched junction bases numbered 7, after V lost 7 bases and J lost 4 bases. The CDR3 sequence: CASTPTGGSYEQYF. The CDR3 nucleotides are TGTGCCAGCACCCCGACAGGGGGCTCTTACGAGCAGTACTTC.

The chain combines TRBV7-9 with TRBJ2-1; a weak D match, TRBD1 (5 bases). From germline, CDR1 is SEHNR and CDR2 FQNEAQ (reference sequence). The CDR3 is 17 amino acids. V lost 2 bases and J lost 0, with 14 bases in between. The CDR3 region has the DNA TGTGCCAGCAGCTTACCGCGACAGTTTAGCTCCTACAATGAGCAGTTCTTC. Encoded protein: CASSLPRQFSSYNEQFF.

V usage is TRBV7-9 and J usage is TRBJ2-7; 7 bases line up with TRBD1. This CDR3 contains 12 residues. The ends lost 5 bases at V and 6 bases at J; junction bases unmatched: 4. Germline CDR1 is SEHNR and CDR2 is FQNEAQ (reference sequence). The CDR3 coding sequence is TGTGCCAGCAGCGCCACAGGGGTCGAGCAGTACTTC. Protein product: CASSATGVEQYF.

This clone was detected a few times. The chain is built from TRBV9 and TRBJ2-2; D possibly corresponds to TRBD1 (6 bases). The V gene's germline CDR1 is SGDLS and CDR2 YYNGEE. The CDR3 covers 15 residues. Trimming removed 3 bases at V and 0 bases at J, with 9 bases between. The CDR3 reads CASSAGTSNTGELFF. In DNA, the CDR3 is TGTGCCAGCAGCGCCGGGACATCGAACACCGGGGAGCTGTTTTTT.

The V gene is TRBV28, the J gene TRBJ1-4, with a weak D call TRBD1 (5 bases). V lost 6 bases and J lost 7, with 27 bases in between. CDR1 MDHEN and CDR2 SYDVKM come from the germline V gene. The CDR3 runs to 18 residues. CDR3 bases: TGTGCCAGCAGCCGCACCCACGGAGGGGCCGGGCTGGGTGAAAAACTGTTTTTT. It translates to CASSRTHGGAGLGEKLFF.

This chain joins TRBV5-8 and TRBJ1-1; D ambiguous. The CDR3 loop spans 13 amino acids. Germline CDR1 reads SGHTS; CDR2 reads YDEGEE. With 4 bases removed from V and 1 base from J, the gap between germline ends came to 8 bases. Here the CDR3 reads CASSPPRNTEAFF. CDR3 DNA: TGTGCCAGCAGCCCCCCGAGGAACACTGAAGCTTTCTTT.